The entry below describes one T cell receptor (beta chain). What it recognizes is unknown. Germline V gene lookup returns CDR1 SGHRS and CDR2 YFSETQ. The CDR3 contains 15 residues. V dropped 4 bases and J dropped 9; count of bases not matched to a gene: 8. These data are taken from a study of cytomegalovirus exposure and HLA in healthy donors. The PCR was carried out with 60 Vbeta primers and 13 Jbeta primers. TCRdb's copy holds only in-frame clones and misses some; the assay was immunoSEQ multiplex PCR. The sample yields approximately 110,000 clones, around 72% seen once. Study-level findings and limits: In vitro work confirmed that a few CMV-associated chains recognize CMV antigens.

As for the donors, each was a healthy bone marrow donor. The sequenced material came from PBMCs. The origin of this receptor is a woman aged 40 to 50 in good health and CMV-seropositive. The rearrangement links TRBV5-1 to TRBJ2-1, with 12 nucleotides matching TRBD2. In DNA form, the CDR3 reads TGCGCCAGCAGCGTGGATCTAGCGGGGGGGCGTGAGCAGTTCTTC. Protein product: CASSVDLAGGREQFF.